This TCR beta chain is from a study of T cell repertoires in cytomegalovirus infection. Study-wide context: It was the public TCR beta signatures that indicated both CMV infection and matching HLA type.

This clonotype was recorded many times. The antigen is not known. V lost 7 bases, J lost 4 bases, and 7 bases lay in between. Germline V CDR1 and CDR2: SGHTA, FQGNSA. The CDR3 is made up of 11 amino acids. MiXCR was run by TCRdb on the reads, yielding one entry per CDR3 protein. The table records roughly 860,000 distinct CDR3 sequences, 32% of them present only once. This chain links TRBV7-2 with TRBJ1-1; D is ambiguous. This clonotype was sampled from a human donor in good health (CMV status not recorded). Some clones in this sample may be carry-over from other donors' samples. Source: cultured CD8+ T cells from PBMCs, taken from culture after CMV antigen stimulation. The CDR3 DNA is TGTGCCAGCACGATAGCCACTGAAGCTTTCTTT. Its translation is CASTIATEAFF.